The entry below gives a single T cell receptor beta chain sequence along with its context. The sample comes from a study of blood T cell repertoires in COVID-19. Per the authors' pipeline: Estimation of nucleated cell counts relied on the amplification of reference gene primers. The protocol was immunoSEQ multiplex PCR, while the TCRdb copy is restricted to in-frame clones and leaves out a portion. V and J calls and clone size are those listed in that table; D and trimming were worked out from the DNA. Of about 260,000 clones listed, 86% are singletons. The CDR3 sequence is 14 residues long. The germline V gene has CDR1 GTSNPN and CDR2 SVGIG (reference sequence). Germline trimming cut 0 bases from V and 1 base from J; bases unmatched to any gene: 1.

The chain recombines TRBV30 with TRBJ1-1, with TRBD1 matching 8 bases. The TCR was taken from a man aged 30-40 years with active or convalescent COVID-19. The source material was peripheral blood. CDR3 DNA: TGTGCCTGGAGTGTGGGGACAGGGAACACTGAAGCTTTCTTT. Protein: CAWSVGTGNTEAFF. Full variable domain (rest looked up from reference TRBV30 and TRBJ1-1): SQTIHQWPATLVQPVGSPLSLECTVEGTSNPNLYWYRQAAGRGLQLLFYSVGIGQISSEVPQNLSASRPQDRQFILSSKKLLLSDSGFYLCAWSVGTGNTEAFFGQGTRLTVV.